Sequencing of this T cell receptor beta chain was carried out in a study of blood T cell repertoires in COVID-19. Study context: From the United States, Italy and Spain came samples of acute and convalescent COVID-19. The cDNA or gDNA used as material had been derived from T cells, B-cell-depleted T cells, or PBMCs.

In the original workflow: Reference gene primer amplification yielded estimated nucleated cell counts. Using immunoSEQ multiplex PCR, the repertoire was profiled, and TCRdb retains in-frame clones only, with some absent. V and J calls and clone size follow that table, whereas D and trimming were derived from the DNA. This repertoire shows fewer than 350,000 clones, around 85% found once; its top ten account for about an eighth. Patients from Seattle were sampled longitudinally, starting during active infection. The CDR3 runs to 14 residues. The germline V gene has CDR1 SGHVS and CDR2 FQNEAQ. With 1 base removed from V and 1 base from J, the gap between germline ends came to 5 bases.

The receptor was derived from a woman aged 25 to 39 with COVID-19, enrolled during active disease. Sequencing was performed on peripheral blood. The V call is TRBV7-8, the J call TRBJ1-3, with D uncertain. The CDR3 is CASSLGGSGNTIYF. The CDR3 DNA reads as TGTGCCAGCAGCTTAGGAGGGTCTGGAAACACCATATATTTT. Looking up the rest from reference TRBV7-8 and TRBJ1-3 gives the full variable domain: GAGVSQSPRYKVAKRGQDVALRCDPISGHVSLFWYQQALGQGPEFLTYFQNEAQLDKSGLPSDRFFAERPEGSVSTLKIQRTQQEDSAVYLCASSLGGSGNTIYFGEGSWLTVV.